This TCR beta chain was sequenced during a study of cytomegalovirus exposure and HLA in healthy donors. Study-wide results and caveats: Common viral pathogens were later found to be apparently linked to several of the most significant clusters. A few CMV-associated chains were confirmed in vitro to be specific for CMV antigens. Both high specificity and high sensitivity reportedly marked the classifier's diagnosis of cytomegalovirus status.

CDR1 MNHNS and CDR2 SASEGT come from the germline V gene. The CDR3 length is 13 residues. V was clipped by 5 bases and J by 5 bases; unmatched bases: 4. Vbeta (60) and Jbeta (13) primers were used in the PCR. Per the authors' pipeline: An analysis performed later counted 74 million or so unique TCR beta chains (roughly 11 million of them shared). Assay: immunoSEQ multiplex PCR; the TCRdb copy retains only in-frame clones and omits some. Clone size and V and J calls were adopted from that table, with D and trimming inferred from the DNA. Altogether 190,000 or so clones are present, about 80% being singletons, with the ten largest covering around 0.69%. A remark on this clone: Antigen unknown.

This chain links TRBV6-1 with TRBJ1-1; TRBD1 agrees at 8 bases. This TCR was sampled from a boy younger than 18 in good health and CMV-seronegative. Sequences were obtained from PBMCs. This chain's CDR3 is CASSPTGGTEAFF. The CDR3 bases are TGTGCCAGCAGTCCCACAGGGGGGACTGAAGCTTTCTTT.